This TCR beta chain was recorded in a study of beta chain features in type 1 diabetes. Study results and caveats: The study found that naive, central memory and Treg TCRB repertoires appeared more similar in patients than in healthy donors.

Germline CDR1 and CDR2: SGHTA and FQGNSA. The CDR3 covers 14 residues. TCRB transcripts that were expressed got sequenced, as all of the isolated RNA had been reverse transcribed. Clones were sequenced by immunoSEQ multiplex PCR, and TCRdb holds only the in-frame ones, with some missing. This table has about 150,000 clones, about 44% appearing once. Concerning this clone itself: Its antigen is unidentified.

The sequence was collected from a man between 18 and 35 years old in good health. The sequenced material came from Tregs from blood. V usage is TRBV7-2 and J usage is TRBJ2-5; D gene ambiguous. Gene TRBJ2-7 matches the end of the DNA better, so the J call may be wrong. The CDR3 region is CASSLGQSFYEQYF. The CDR3 region has the DNA TGTGCCAGCAGCTTAGGACAAAGCTTCTACGAGCAGTACTTC.